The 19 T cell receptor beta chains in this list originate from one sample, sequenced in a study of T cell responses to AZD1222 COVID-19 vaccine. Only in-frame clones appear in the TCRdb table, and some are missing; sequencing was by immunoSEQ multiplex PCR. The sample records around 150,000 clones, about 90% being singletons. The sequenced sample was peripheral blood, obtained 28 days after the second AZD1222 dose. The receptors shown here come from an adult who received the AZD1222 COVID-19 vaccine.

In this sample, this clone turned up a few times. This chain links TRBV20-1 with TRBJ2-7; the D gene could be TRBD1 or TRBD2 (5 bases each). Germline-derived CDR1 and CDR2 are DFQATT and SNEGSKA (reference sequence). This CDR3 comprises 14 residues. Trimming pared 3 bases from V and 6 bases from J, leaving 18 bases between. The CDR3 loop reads CSASPGPATREQYF. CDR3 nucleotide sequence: TGCAGTGCTAGTCCGGGGCCCGCCACCCGCGAGCAGTACTTC.

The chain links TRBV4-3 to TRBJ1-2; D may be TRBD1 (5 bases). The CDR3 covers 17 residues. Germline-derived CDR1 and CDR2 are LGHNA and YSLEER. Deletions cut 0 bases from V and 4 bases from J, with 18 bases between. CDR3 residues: CASSQEVGRAGSYGYTF. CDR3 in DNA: TGCGCCAGCAGCCAAGAAGTCGGGCGGGCAGGGAGCTATGGCTACACCTTC.

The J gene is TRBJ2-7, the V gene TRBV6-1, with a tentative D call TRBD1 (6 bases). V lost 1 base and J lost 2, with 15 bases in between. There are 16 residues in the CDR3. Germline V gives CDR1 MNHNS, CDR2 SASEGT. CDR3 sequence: CASSEDRVRLTYEQYF. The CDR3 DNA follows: TGTGCCAGCAGTGAAGACAGGGTTCGATTGACCTACGAGCAGTACTTC.

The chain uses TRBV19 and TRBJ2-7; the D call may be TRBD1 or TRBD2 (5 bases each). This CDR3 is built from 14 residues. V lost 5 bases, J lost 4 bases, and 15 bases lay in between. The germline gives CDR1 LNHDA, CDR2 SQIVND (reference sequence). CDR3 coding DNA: TGTGCCAGTAGTTTGACTACGGGGCCGTACGAGCAGTACTTC. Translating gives CASSLTTGPYEQYF.

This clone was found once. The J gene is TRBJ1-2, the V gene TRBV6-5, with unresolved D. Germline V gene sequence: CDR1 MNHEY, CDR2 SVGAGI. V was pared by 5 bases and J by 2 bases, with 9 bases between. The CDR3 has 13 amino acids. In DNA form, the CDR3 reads TGTGCCAGCAGTCTGACGGTGAACTATGGCTACACCTTC. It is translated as CASSLTVNYGYTF.

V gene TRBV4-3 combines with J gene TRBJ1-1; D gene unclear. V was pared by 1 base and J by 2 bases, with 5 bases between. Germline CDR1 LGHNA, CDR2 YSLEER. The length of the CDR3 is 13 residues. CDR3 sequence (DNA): TGCGCCAGCAGCCAAGGGAGTAACACTGAAGCTTTCTTT. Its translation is CASSQGSNTEAFF.

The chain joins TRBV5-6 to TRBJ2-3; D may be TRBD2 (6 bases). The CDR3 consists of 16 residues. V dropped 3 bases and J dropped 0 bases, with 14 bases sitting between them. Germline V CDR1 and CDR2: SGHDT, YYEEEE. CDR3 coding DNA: TGTGCCAGCAGCTCTAAGCGGGTTTTTAGCACAGATACGCAGTATTTT. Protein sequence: CASSSKRVFSTDTQYF.

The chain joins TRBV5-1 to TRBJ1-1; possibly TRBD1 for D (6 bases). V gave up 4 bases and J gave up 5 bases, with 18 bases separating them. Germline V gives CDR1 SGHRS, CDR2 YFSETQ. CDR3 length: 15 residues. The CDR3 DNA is TGCGCCAGCAGCCCCGAGGTTGGGGGGCTGACTGAAGCTTTCTTT. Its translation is CASSPEVGGLTEAFF.

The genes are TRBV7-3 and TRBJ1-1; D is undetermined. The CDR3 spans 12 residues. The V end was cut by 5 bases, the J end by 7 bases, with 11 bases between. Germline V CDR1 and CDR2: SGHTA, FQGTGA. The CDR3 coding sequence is TGTGCCAGCAGCGAACTCTGGGGTGAAGCTTTCTTT. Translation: CASSELWGEAFF.

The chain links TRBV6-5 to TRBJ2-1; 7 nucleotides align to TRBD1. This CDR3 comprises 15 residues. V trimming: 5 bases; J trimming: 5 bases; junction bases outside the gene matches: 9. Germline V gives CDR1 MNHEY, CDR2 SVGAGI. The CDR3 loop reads CASSHPGQTDNEQFF. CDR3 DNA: TGTGCCAGCAGTCATCCGGGACAGACCGACAATGAGCAGTTCTTC.

The chain's CDR3 is CASSYVGNSPLHF. Here the CDR3 DNA reads TGTGCCAGCAGTTACGTCGGTAATTCACCCCTCCACTTT. The genes are TRBV6-2 or TRBV6-3 and TRBJ1-6; D unresolved. The CDR3 spans 13 residues. Germline V CDR1 and CDR2: MNHEY, SVGEGT. V was trimmed by 2 bases and J by 6 bases, leaving 5 bases between them.

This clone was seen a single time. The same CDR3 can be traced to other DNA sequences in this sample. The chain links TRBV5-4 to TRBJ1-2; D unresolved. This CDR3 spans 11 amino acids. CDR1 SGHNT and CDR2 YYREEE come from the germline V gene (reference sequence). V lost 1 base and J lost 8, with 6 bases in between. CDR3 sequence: CASSLLGGYTF. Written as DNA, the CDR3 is TGTGCCAGCAGCTTGTTAGGGGGCTACACCTTC.

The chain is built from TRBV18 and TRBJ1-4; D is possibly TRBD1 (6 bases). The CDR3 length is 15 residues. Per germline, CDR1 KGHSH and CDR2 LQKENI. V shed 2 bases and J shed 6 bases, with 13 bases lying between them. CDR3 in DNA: TGTGCCAGCTCACCAAGGACAGCCCGAGATGAAAAACTGTTTTTT. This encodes CASSPRTARDEKLFF.

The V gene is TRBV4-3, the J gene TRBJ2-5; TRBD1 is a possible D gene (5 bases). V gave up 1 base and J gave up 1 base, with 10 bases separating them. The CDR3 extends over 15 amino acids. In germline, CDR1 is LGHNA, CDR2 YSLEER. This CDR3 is CASSQVLDTQETQYF. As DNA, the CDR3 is TGCGCCAGCAGCCAAGTTTTGGACACCCAAGAGACCCAGTACTTC.

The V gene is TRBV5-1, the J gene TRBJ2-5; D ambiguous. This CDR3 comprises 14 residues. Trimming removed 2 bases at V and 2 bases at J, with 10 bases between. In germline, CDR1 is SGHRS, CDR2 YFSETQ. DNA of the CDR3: TGCGCCAGCAGCTTTAGGACCAAACAAGAGACCCAGTACTTC. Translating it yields CASSFRTKQETQYF.

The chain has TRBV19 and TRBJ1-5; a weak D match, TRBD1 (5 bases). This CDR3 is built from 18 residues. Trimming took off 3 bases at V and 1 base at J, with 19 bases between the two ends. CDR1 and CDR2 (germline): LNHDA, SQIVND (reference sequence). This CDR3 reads CASSMGRASGYSNQPQHF. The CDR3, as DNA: TGTGCCAGTAGTATGGGCAGGGCCTCGGGGTACAGCAATCAGCCCCAGCATTTT.

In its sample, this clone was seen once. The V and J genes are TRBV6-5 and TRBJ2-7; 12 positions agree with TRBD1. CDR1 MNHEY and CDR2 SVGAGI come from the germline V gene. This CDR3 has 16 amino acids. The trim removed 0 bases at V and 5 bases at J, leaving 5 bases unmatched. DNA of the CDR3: TGTGCCAGCAGTTACTCTTCGGGACAGGGGGCCAACGAGCAGTACTTC. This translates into CASSYSSGQGANEQYF.

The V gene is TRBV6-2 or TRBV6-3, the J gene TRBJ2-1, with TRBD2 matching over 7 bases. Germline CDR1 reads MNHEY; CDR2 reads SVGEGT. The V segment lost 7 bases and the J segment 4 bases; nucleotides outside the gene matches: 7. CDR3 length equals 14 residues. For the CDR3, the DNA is TGTGCCAGCACCCCCAGGGACTATTACAATGAGCAGTTCTTC. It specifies CASTPRDYYNEQFF.

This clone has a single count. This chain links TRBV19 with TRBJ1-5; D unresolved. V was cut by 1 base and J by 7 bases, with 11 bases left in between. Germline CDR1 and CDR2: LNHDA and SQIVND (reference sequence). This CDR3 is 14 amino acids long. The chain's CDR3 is CASSIASAGQPQHF. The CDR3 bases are TGTGCCAGTAGTATAGCCTCGGCGGGACAGCCCCAGCATTTT. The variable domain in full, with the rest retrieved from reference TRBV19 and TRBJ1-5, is DGGITQSPKYLFRKEGQNVTLSCEQNLNHDAMYWYRQDPGQGLRLIYYSQIVNDFQKGDIAEGYSVSREKKESFPLTVTSAQKNPTAFYLCASSIASAGQPQHFGDGTRLSIL.